This T cell receptor beta chain was identified in a study of T cells after yellow fever vaccination. About the research overall: When fractions had low cell numbers, they were prepared with SMART-Seq v4 Ultra Low Input.

TCRdb ran MiXCR on the 5' RACE reads and lists one entry per CDR3 protein. The sample shows approximately 600,000 distinct CDR3 sequences, roughly an eighth of them seen only once. In its sample, this clonotype was seen a few times. Germline CDR1 reads MDHEN; CDR2 reads SYDVKM. The length of the CDR3 is 11 residues. Trimming shortened V by 7 bases and J by 5 bases, and 8 bases separated the two germline ends. V gene TRBV28 combines with J gene TRBJ1-2; no clear D gene. The material sequenced was PBMCs, taken on the day of the yellow fever booster vaccination. The receptor comes from a young man who received the YFV17D yellow fever vaccine. The chain's CDR3 is CASTDVYGYTF. For the CDR3, the DNA is TGTGCCAGCACCGACGTTTATGGCTACACCTTC.